Below are 17 T cell receptor beta chains sequenced from a single sample in a study of T cells in Graves' hyperthyroidism and ophthalmopathy. RNA transcripts yielded amplified TCR beta CDR3 regions. Carried out on the TCR CDR3, a first-round RT-PCR used the HTBI primer set. One entry per CDR3 protein results from TCRdb running MiXCR on the multiplex PCR reads. The table includes some 550,000 distinct CDR3 sequences, around 21% detected once. The sample consisted of blood. The receptors come from a man aged 18 to 29 with Graves' hyperthyroidism.

This clonotype was counted a few times. V and J are TRBV6-1 and TRBJ2-7; possibly TRBD1 for D (6 bases). Germline V lookup: CDR1 MNHNS, CDR2 SASEGT. The CDR3 loop spans 15 amino acids. Trimming removed 1 base from V and 1 base from J, with 11 bases in between. The CDR3 region is CASSEVGHLSYEQYF. The CDR3 DNA reads as TGTGCCAGCAGTGAAGTGGGACACCTTTCCTACGAGCAGTACTTC.

This clonotype has at least ten counts. V gene TRBV15 combines with J gene TRBJ2-7, with unresolved D. CDR1 and CDR2 (germline): LNHNV, YYDKDF (reference sequence). V lost 1 base and J 6 bases, leaving 16 bases between the germline ends. CDR3 length equals 15 residues. The CDR3, as DNA: TGTGCCACCAGCAGAGGAGGTGTCCCACCACCCGAGCAGTACTTC. It specifies CATSRGGVPPPEQYF.

At least ten counts were recorded for this clonotype. This chain connects TRBV20-1 to TRBJ2-7, with 9 bases aligning to TRBD1. With V trimmed by 3 bases and J by 6 bases, 12 bases remained unmatched. CDR3 length equals 15 residues. From germline, CDR1 is DFQATT and CDR2 SNEGSKA (reference sequence). The CDR3 nucleotides read TGCAGTGCTAGCAGTCCGGGACAGGGAATGCGCGAGCAGTACTTC. This codes for CSASSPGQGMREQYF.

This clonotype was observed a handful of times. The chain uses TRBV7-2 and TRBJ2-2; D is perhaps TRBD1 (5 bases). The germline V and J ends were trimmed by 5 bases and 7 bases, with 11 bases remaining between them. The CDR3 extends over 13 amino acids. Germline CDR1 is SGHTA and CDR2 is FQGNSA. The CDR3 protein is CASSPWTIGELFF. The CDR3 coding sequence is TGTGCCAGCAGCCCATGGACAATCGGGGAGCTGTTTTTT.

This clonotype was seen many times. The rearrangement links TRBV6-5 to TRBJ1-3; D remains unclear. The germline V gene encodes CDR1 MNHEY and CDR2 SVGAGI. The CDR3 runs 12 residues. The V gene lost 5 bases and the J gene lost 6 bases, with 8 bases spanning the gap. CDR3 sequence: CASSHAENTIYF. For the CDR3, the DNA is TGTGCCAGCAGTCACGCCGAAAACACCATATATTTT.

The V and J genes are TRBV19 and TRBJ1-1, with 7 positions matching TRBD1. CDR3 length: 14 amino acids. V gave up 3 bases and J gave up 1 base; unmatched junction bases: 2. Germline assignment: CDR1 LNHDA and CDR2 SQIVND (reference sequence). CDR3 DNA: TGTGCCAGTAGTATCGGGACAGAGAACACTGAAGCTTTCTTT. Residues: CASSIGTENTEAFF.

This clonotype was seen ten or more times. V usage is TRBV7-8 and J usage is TRBJ2-7; D ambiguous. The CDR3 runs to 14 residues. The V gene lost 2 bases and the J gene lost 6 bases, with 14 bases spanning the gap. Germline CDR1 reads SGHVS; CDR2 reads FQNEAQ. The chain's CDR3 is CASSLTPTRSEQYF. CDR3 nucleotides: TGTGCCAGCAGCTTAACCCCCACAAGGAGCGAGCAGTACTTC. The full variable domain, completed using reference TRBV7-8 and TRBJ2-7, is GAGVSQSPRYKVAKRGQDVALRCDPISGHVSLFWYQQALGQGPEFLTYFQNEAQLDKSGLPSDRFFAERPEGSVSTLKIQRTQQEDSAVYLCASSLTPTRSEQYFGPGTRLTVT.

There are many counts of this clonotype. The gene calls are TRBV24-1 and TRBJ1-1, with a possible D match to TRBD1 (6 bases). Trimming took off 7 bases at V and 0 bases at J, with 14 bases between the two ends. CDR1 and CDR2 (germline): KGHDR, SFDVKD. The CDR3 is 15 amino acids. The CDR3 region is CATRGDTGMNTEAFF. The CDR3 DNA reads as TGTGCCACCAGAGGGGACACTGGAATGAACACTGAAGCTTTCTTT.

This clonotype appeared a few times. The rearrangement links TRBV30 to TRBJ2-1, with D perhaps matching TRBD2 (6 bases). The CDR3 extends over 14 amino acids. Trimming took 4 bases from V and 4 from J, leaving 14 bases between them. The V gene's germline CDR1 is GTSNPN and CDR2 SVGIG (reference sequence). CDR3 protein: CAWNRRGDYNEQFF. The CDR3 coding sequence is TGTGCCTGGAACCGGAGGGGAGATTACAATGAGCAGTTCTTC.

This clonotype was seen a handful of times. The chain carries TRBV12-3 or TRBV12-4 and TRBJ1-2; D ambiguous. V lost 4 bases to trimming and J lost 8 bases, with 14 bases between them. The CDR3 has 13 residues. Here the CDR3 DNA reads TGTGCCAGCAGTTCTAGTTACGCCTCGGGCTACACCTTC. Translation gives CASSSSYASGYTF.

This clonotype came up many times. J is TRBJ2-4 and V is TRBV28, with D uncertain. The CDR3 is made up of 18 amino acids. Germline assignment: CDR1 MDHEN and CDR2 SYDVKM. The V gene lost 7 bases and the J gene lost 0 bases, with 22 bases spanning the gap. The CDR3 DNA is TGTGCCAGCACCGTTCCCATTACGCCAATGATAGCCAAAAACATTCAGTACTTC. Its translation: CASTVPITPMIAKNIQYF.

This clonotype was counted many times. The J gene is TRBJ1-5, the V gene TRBV6-1, with D possibly being TRBD1 (5 bases). This CDR3 has 14 residues. V was trimmed by 8 bases and J by 7 bases, leaving 18 bases between them. Germline loops: CDR1 MNHNS, CDR2 SASEGT. The CDR3 sequence: CASEKGGGWQPQHF. For the CDR3, the DNA is TGTGCCAGCGAAAAAGGTGGGGGTTGGCAGCCCCAGCATTTT.

The chain combines TRBV12-3 or TRBV12-4 with TRBJ1-1; no clear D. Trimming removed 2 bases from V and 5 bases from J, with 9 bases in between. The CDR3 is made up of 13 amino acids. Here the CDR3 reads CASSLRFGTEAFF. Here the CDR3 DNA reads TGTGCCAGCAGTTTAAGGTTCGGGACTGAAGCTTTCTTT.

The J gene is TRBJ1-2, the V gene TRBV7-3; D unresolved. The CDR3 extends over 14 amino acids. The V end was cut by 4 bases, the J end by 6 bases, with 15 bases between. Germline V gene data show CDR1 as SGHTA and CDR2 as FQGTGA. CDR3 nucleotide sequence: TGTGCCAGCAGCTCCCACCAGAGTGAGAATGGCTACACCTTC. Its protein product is CASSSHQSENGYTF.

This clonotype occurred a few times. The J gene is TRBJ2-2, the V gene TRBV11-3; D is uncertain. Germline V gives CDR1 SGHNT, CDR2 YENEEA. V lost 0 bases and J 6 bases, leaving 11 bases between the germline ends. CDR3 length equals 15 residues. CDR3 nucleotide sequence: TGTGCCAGCAGCTTAGACCTCGACACCGCCGGGGAGCTGTTTTTT. Protein product: CASSLDLDTAGELFF.

The chain uses TRBV11-2 and TRBJ2-2; possibly TRBD2 for D (5 bases). Trimming removed 6 bases from V and 5 bases from J, with 10 bases in between. The CDR3 totals 13 residues. In germline, CDR1 is SGHAT, CDR2 FQNNGV. The CDR3 DNA is TGTGCCAGCAGTCCTAGCTGGACCGGGGAGCTGTTTTTT. It is translated as CASSPSWTGELFF.

This clonotype was counted many times. The rearrangement joins TRBV7-9 to TRBJ1-2, with D perhaps TRBD1 (5 bases). Between the trimmed V and J ends, which lost 1 base and 8 bases, there was a span of 11 bases. CDR3 length: 13 residues. CDR1 is SEHNR, CDR2 FQNEAQ, per germline (reference sequence). The CDR3 loop is CASSLVSGGGYTF. Written as DNA, the CDR3 is TGTGCCAGCAGCTTAGTATCCGGGGGGGGCTACACCTTC. The full variable domain, its missing parts supplied by reference TRBV7-9 and TRBJ1-2, is DTGVSQNPRHKITKRGQNVTFRCDPISEHNRLYWYRQTLGQGPEFLTYFQNEAQLEKSRLLSDRFSAERPKGSFSTLEIQRTEQGDSAMYLCASSLVSGGGYTFGSGTRLTVV.